These 19 T cell receptor beta chains were sequenced from one sample in a study of T cells in Graves' hyperthyroidism and ophthalmopathy. Amplification of TCR beta CDR3 regions used RNA as the template. During a first-round RT-PCR of the TCR CDR3, the HTBI primer set was used. TCRdb itself ran the multiplex PCR reads through MiXCR, one entry per CDR3 protein. The data show 500,000 to 650,000 distinct CDR3 sequences, 17% seen once. Sequenced material: blood. These receptors were collected from a woman under 30 with Graves' ophthalmopathy.

This clonotype has a count of ten or more. This rearrangement joins TRBV6-2 or TRBV6-3 to TRBJ2-7, with 9 positions matching TRBD1. The CDR3 is made up of 15 amino acids. Germline assignment: CDR1 MNHEY and CDR2 SVGEGT. V dropped 2 bases and J dropped 5; count of bases not matched to a gene: 7. The CDR3 region is CASSYHRDRDHEQYF. Written as DNA, the CDR3 is TGTGCCAGCAGTTACCACCGGGACAGGGATCACGAGCAGTACTTC.

The V call is TRBV4-1, the J call TRBJ2-7; unclear D gene. The germline V gene has CDR1 MGHRA and CDR2 YSYEKL. V lost 3 bases and J 2 bases, leaving 14 bases between the germline ends. CDR3 length: 15 residues. CDR3 in amino acids: CASSQGSDGAYEQYF. The CDR3 nucleotides read TGCGCCAGCAGCCAGGGCTCCGACGGAGCCTACGAGCAGTACTTC.

This clonotype was picked up a small number of times. The gene calls are TRBV5-1 and TRBJ2-5; either TRBD1 or TRBD2 may supply D (5 bases each). This CDR3 is 15 amino acids long. The V gene's germline CDR1 is SGHRS and CDR2 YFSETQ. Trimming stripped 4 bases from V and 6 bases from J, with 19 bases between. The chain's CDR3 is CASSPGPTPGKTQYF. In DNA form, the CDR3 reads TGCGCCAGCAGCCCGGGACCGACCCCAGGAAAGACCCAGTACTTC.

This clonotype was recorded at least ten times. The V and J genes are TRBV11-2 and TRBJ2-3; D is uncertain. In germline, CDR1 is SGHAT, CDR2 FQNNGV. V was clipped by 2 bases and J by 4 bases, with 13 bases between them. The CDR3 sequence is 15 residues long. The CDR3 DNA sequence: TGTGCCAGCAGCTTAATCCTCCGACGGCCAGATACGCAGTATTTT. This codes for CASSLILRRPDTQYF.

This chain uses TRBV6-1 with TRBJ1-2, with D perhaps TRBD1 (5 bases). The V end was cut by 6 bases, the J end by 1 base, with 12 bases between. CDR3 length: 14 amino acids. Germline loops: CDR1 MNHNS, CDR2 SASEGT. CDR3 nucleotide sequence: TGTGCCAGCAGACCCGGGACCGGTAACTATGGCTACACCTTC. It translates to CASRPGTGNYGYTF.

In this sample, this clonotype turned up many times. V usage is TRBV5-1 and J usage is TRBJ2-2; D might be TRBD1 or TRBD2, each matching 7 bases. The CDR3 covers 15 residues. CDR1 SGHRS and CDR2 YFSETQ come from the germline V gene. The V end was cut by 2 bases, the J end by 3 bases, with 11 bases between. The CDR3: CASSFAGGDTGELFF. Here the CDR3 DNA reads TGCGCCAGCAGCTTCGCAGGGGGGGACACCGGGGAGCTGTTTTTT.

The chain uses TRBV6-4 and TRBJ1-1; 7 bases map to TRBD1. Germline-derived CDR1 and CDR2 are MRHNA and SNTAGT. V was clipped by 6 bases and J by 0 bases; unmatched bases: 10. The length of the CDR3 is 16 residues. This CDR3 reads CASRLQGNLMNTEAFF. The CDR3 DNA follows: TGTGCCAGCAGGTTACAGGGGAACCTTATGAACACTGAAGCTTTCTTT.

This clonotype has more than one count but fewer than ten. J is TRBJ2-5 and V is TRBV20-1, with a possible D match to TRBD1 (5 bases). CDR1 DFQATT and CDR2 SNEGSKA come from the germline V gene (reference sequence). The CDR3 extends over 12 amino acids. CDR3 sequence reads: CRQGTVQETQYF. DNA of the CDR3: TGCAGGCAGGGCACTGTTCAAGAGACCCAGTACTTC.

The chain carries TRBV9 and TRBJ2-7, with 9 positions matching TRBD2. Germline trimming cut 4 bases from V and 1 base from J; bases unmatched to any gene: 3. CDR1 is SGDLS and CDR2 is YYNGEE in the germline V gene. There are 14 residues in the CDR3. The CDR3 spells CASSPSGASYEQYF. The DNA of the CDR3 is TGTGCCAGCAGCCCTAGCGGGGCTTCCTACGAGCAGTACTTC. The full variable domain, completed using reference TRBV9 and TRBJ2-7, is DSGVTQTPKHLITATGQRVTLRCSPRSGDLSVYWYQQSLDQGLQFLIQYYNGEERAKGNILERFSAQQFPDLHSELNLSSLELGDSALYFCASSPSGASYEQYFGPGTRLTVT.

This clonotype was recorded at least ten times. This chain joins TRBV28 and TRBJ2-7; D is possibly TRBD2 (5 bases). From germline, CDR1 is MDHEN and CDR2 SYDVKM. The CDR3 totals 14 residues. Trimming removed 6 bases from V and 7 bases from J, with 19 bases in between. CDR3 region: CASSPTSPTGEQYF. The CDR3 DNA reads as TGTGCCAGCAGCCCTACGTCACCCACGGGGGAGCAGTACTTC.

This clonotype was observed a handful of times. V is TRBV3-1 and J is TRBJ2-2; the match to TRBD2 covers 10 bases. With 6 bases clipped from V and 6 bases from J, the junction kept 4 bases outside the gene matches. This CDR3 is built from 14 residues. CDR1 is LGHDT and CDR2 is YNNKEL in the germline V gene (reference sequence). The CDR3 DNA reads as TGTGCCAGCAGGCGTAGCGGGGGGTCCGGGGAGCTGTTTTTT. This encodes CASRRSGGSGELFF.

The rearrangement uses TRBV2 and TRBJ2-2; TRBD2 aligns across 7 bases. This CDR3 spans 16 amino acids. Germline values: CDR1 SNHLY, CDR2 FYNNEI. With V trimmed by 3 bases and J by 2 bases, 6 bases remained unmatched. The CDR3 loop reads CASSDLSGVNTGELFF. The CDR3 coding sequence is TGTGCCAGCAGTGACTTAAGCGGGGTAAACACCGGGGAGCTGTTTTTT. Full variable domain (rest looked up from reference TRBV2 and TRBJ2-2): EPEVTQTPSHQVTQMGQEVILRCVPISNHLYFYWYRQILGQKVEFLVSFYNNEISEKSEIFDDQFSVERPDGSNFTLKIRSTKLEDSAMYFCASSDLSGVNTGELFFGEGSRLTVL.

Here the CDR3 DNA reads TGCGCCAGCAGCCAAGATAATGTCCTGAACACTGAAGCTTTCTTT. Amino acid sequence: CASSQDNVLNTEAFF. The rearrangement links TRBV4-1 to TRBJ1-1; D not certain. Trimming left V 0 bases short and J 0 bases short, with 8 bases between. The CDR3 is 15 residues long. CDR1 is MGHRA, CDR2 YSYEKL, per germline.

The rearrangement uses TRBV4-1 and TRBJ1-4; D not resolved. CDR3 length equals 15 residues. Germline CDR1 MGHRA, CDR2 YSYEKL. The germline V and J ends were trimmed by 0 bases and 0 bases, with 5 bases remaining between them. The chain's CDR3 is CASSQEWATNEKLFF. CDR3 in DNA: TGCGCCAGCAGCCAAGAGTGGGCAACTAATGAAAAACTGTTTTTT.

V gene TRBV15 combines with J gene TRBJ2-7, with TRBD2 matching 7 bases. This CDR3 region has 14 residues. V trimming: 4 bases; J trimming: 4 bases; junction bases outside the gene matches: 7. The germline gives CDR1 LNHNV, CDR2 YYDKDF (reference sequence). CDR3 bases: TGTGCCACCAGCATCGACGGGAGGAGTTACGAGCAGTACTTC. Its translation is CATSIDGRSYEQYF.

This clonotype was detected a few times. The rearrangement joins TRBV4-1 to TRBJ2-7; D perhaps matches TRBD2 (5 bases). Germline V gene data show CDR1 as MGHRA and CDR2 as YSYEKL. The ends were cut back, 4 bases at V and 6 bases at J, with 16 bases in the middle. CDR3 length equals 14 residues. This CDR3 reads CASSPMGVLGEQYF. The CDR3 nucleotides are TGCGCCAGCAGCCCTATGGGAGTGTTGGGCGAGCAGTACTTC.

This clonotype was detected many times. The V call is TRBV7-9, the J call TRBJ1-1, with D unclear. V was shortened by 7 bases and J by 1 base, with 13 bases between the two germline ends. There are 14 residues in the CDR3. CDR1 and CDR2 from the germline V gene are SEHNR and FQNEAQ (reference sequence). Here the CDR3 DNA reads TGTGCCAGCATGTATACTACGGGGAACACTGAAGCTTTCTTT. Translated, it gives CASMYTTGNTEAFF.

The chain employs TRBV12-3 or TRBV12-4 and TRBJ1-6, with D unclear. The CDR3 spans 13 residues. Deletions cut 10 bases from V and 5 bases from J, with 12 bases between. In nucleotides, the CDR3 is TGTGCCATGGCTCGGCAGCATAATTCACCCCTCCACTTT. This translates into CAMARQHNSPLHF.

This clonotype was counted many times. The rearrangement joins TRBV12-3 or TRBV12-4 to TRBJ2-7; D might be TRBD2 (5 bases). The V end was cut by 3 bases, the J end by 2 bases, with 11 bases between. CDR3 length equals 14 residues. This chain's CDR3 is CASSFRGLPYEQYF. The CDR3 DNA reads as TGTGCCAGCAGTTTTAGAGGGCTCCCCTACGAGCAGTACTTC.